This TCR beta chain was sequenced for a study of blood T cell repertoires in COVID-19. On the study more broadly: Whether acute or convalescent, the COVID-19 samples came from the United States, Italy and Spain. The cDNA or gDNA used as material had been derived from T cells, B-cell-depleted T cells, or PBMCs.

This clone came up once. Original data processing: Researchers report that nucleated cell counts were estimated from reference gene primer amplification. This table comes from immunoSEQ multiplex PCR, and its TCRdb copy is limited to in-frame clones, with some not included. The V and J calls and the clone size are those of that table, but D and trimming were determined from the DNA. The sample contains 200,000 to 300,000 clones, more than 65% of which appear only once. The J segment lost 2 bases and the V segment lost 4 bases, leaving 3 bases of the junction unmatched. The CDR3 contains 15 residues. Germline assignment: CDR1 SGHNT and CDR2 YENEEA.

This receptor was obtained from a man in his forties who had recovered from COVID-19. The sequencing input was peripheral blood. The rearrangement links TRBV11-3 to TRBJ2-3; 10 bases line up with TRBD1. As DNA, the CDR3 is TGTGCCAGCAGCTCGAGACAGGGGGCCACAGATACGCAGTATTTT. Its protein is CASSSRQGATDTQYF.